Detailed here is one T cell receptor beta chain. The clone's antigen remains unknown. No much larger clone exists at a distance of one base, and base qualities are not known. The data belong to a study of blood T cell repertoires in COVID-19 (dated by TCRdb to 2020 to 2022). Regarding the complete study: Samples from collaborators originated in the United States, Italy and Spain and spanned both the acute and convalescent phases of COVID-19. A freely available public database, intended as a resource for researchers studying the immune response to SARS-CoV-2, is where the repertoires were released. The material from the prospective study consisted of cDNA or gDNA derived from T cells, B-cell-depleted T cells, or PBMCs. Where available, HLA class I and class II types were obtained from metadata supplied by the sample provider rather than from assay-based typing. Samples came from the ongoing ImmuneRACE study (first 160 participants) plus 1,254 subjects from 6 global collaborators. The dataset comprised deeply sampled blood TCRbeta repertoires from subjects exposed to, actively infected with, or recovered from COVID-19. Sample metadata almost always included a de-identified subject ID, COVID-19 status, age in years and sex. Study-wide conclusions, independent of this receptor: The quantity of clinical and demographic metadata differed by source and by participant and was supplied without curation.

TCRbeta CDR3 regions were amplified from genomic DNA by means of the immunoSEQ Assay, a bias-controlled multiplex PCR. The study's own analysis went as follows. The number of nucleated cells in each sample was estimated from the amplification of reference gene primers within the assay. To quantify the absolute abundance of each unique TCRbeta CDR3 rearrangement, sequence reads were collapsed and filtered. For each sample, productive Simpson clonality was calculated by taking the square root of Simpson's diversity index across productive rearrangements. Drawn from immuneACCESS, this table holds only the in-frame rearrangements with V and J called that TCRdb kept. Clones are partly lost; checked studies trace under half to an unresolved V gene and leave the rest unexplained. The V and J calls and the clone size are those of that table, but D and trimming were determined from the DNA. This sample gives approximately 400,000 clones in total; approximately 87% of them show up just once. The ten largest clonotypes hold 1% to 1.5% of the sample.

The germline V gene specifies SQVTM as CDR1 and ANQGSEA as CDR2. Unmatched junction bases come to 0, with V trimmed by 6 bases and J by 3 bases. From its cysteine to its phenylalanine, the CDR3 spans 11 amino acids. Only the CDR3 DNA stays, 33 bases, in frame from base 1. In the prospective study, participants were roughly 18 to 89 years old, resided in 20 to 30 geographic areas of the United States, and were enrolled through a virtual design. In the prospective study, participants were assigned to cohorts based on the clinical history participants reported in a screening survey and a study questionnaire. ImmuneRACE Cohort 3 recovered participants were defined by two consecutive negative NP/OP PCR tests, healthcare professional clearance, or symptom resolution. In the prospective study, whole blood, serum and a nasopharyngeal or oropharyngeal swab were collected from each participant by mobile phlebotomists. Additional blood draws and questionnaires over an approximately two-month period could optionally be provided by prospective study participants. Blood samples from the prospective study were shipped frozen or at room temperature prior to DNA extraction.

This clonotype originated in a man aged 25-45 years who had recovered from COVID-19. Source material: PBMCs or T cells enriched from blood (not recorded which). The chain is assembled from TRBV29-1 and TRBJ1-2; the central 8 bases match TRBD1. The sequenced DNA: TGCAGCGTACAGGGGGACTATGGCTACACCTTC. Its amino acids are CSVQGDYGYTF.